This TCR beta chain derives from a study of blood T cell repertoires in COVID-19. Some clones are missing from TCRdb's copy, which holds only in-frame ones; the method was immunoSEQ multiplex PCR. The data contain about 180,000 clones, roughly 80% of them singletons. The receptor was derived from a woman in her 70s with acute or convalescent COVID-19. What was sequenced was peripheral blood.

DNA of the CDR3: TGTGCCAGCACCAAACAGGGTAGTAAGGCTTATGGCTACACCTTC. Its translation: CASTKQGSKAYGYTF. The chain joins TRBV28 to TRBJ1-2, with D perhaps TRBD1 (6 bases). V was cut by 7 bases and J by 5 bases, with 20 bases left in between. This CDR3 has 15 amino acids. Germline CDR1 MDHEN, CDR2 SYDVKM.